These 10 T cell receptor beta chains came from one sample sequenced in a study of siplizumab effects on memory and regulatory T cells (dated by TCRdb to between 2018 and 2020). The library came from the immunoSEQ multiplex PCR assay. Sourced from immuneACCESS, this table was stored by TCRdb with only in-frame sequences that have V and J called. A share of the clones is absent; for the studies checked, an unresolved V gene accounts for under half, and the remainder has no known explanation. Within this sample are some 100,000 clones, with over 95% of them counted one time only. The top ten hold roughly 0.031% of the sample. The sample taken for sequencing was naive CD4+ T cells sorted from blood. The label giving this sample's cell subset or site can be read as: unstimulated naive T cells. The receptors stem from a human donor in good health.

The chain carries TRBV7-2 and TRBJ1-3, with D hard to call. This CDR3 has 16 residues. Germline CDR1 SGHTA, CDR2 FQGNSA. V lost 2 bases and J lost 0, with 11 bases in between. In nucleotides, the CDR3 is TGTGCCAGCAGCTTATTATCCAGCCCCTCTGGAAACACCATATATTTT. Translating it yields CASSLLSSPSGNTIYF.

Here the CDR3 DNA reads TGTGCCAGCCGCGGGGGGCAAAGGGTAGATACGCAGTATTTT. It codes for CASRGGQRVDTQYF. The V and J genes are TRBV7-2 and TRBJ2-3; 8 bases agree with TRBD2. Germline V gene lookup returns CDR1 SGHTA and CDR2 FQGNSA. The CDR3 consists of 14 residues. V was clipped by 8 bases and J by 5 bases; unmatched bases: 9.

The CDR3: CASSSESNQPQHF. The CDR3 region has the DNA TGTGCCAGCAGTTCCGAAAGCAATCAGCCCCAGCATTTT. This chain uses TRBV6-5 with TRBJ1-5; no reliable D call. Germline V CDR1 and CDR2: MNHEY, SVGAGI. The CDR3 is made up of 13 amino acids. V was trimmed by 4 bases and J by 1 base, leaving 5 bases between them.

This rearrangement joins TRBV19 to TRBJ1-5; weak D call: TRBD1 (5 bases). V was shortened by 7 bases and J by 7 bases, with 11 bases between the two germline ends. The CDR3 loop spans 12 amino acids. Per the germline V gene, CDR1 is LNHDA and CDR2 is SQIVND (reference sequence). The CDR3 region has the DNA TGTGCCAGTACTCAGGGATTACAGCCCCAGCATTTT. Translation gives CASTQGLQPQHF.

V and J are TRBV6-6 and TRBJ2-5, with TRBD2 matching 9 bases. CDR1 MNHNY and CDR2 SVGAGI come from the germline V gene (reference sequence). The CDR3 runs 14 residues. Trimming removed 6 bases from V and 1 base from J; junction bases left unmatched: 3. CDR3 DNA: TGTGCCAGCAGGAATAGCGGGGGCCAAGAGACCCAGTACTTC. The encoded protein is CASRNSGGQETQYF.

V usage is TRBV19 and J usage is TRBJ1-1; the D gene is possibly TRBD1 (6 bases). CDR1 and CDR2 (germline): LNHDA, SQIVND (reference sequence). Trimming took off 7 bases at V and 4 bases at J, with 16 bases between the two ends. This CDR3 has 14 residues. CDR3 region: CASTLDSWGTEAFF. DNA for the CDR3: TGTGCCAGTACCCTGGACAGTTGGGGCACTGAAGCTTTCTTT.

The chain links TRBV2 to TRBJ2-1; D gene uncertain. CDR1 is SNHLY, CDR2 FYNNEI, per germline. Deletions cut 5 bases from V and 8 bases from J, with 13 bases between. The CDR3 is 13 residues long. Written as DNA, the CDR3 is TGTGCCAGCAGTAAGGACCTTGGGGATGAGCAGTTCTTC. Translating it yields CASSKDLGDEQFF. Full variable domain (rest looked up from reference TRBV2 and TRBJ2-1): EPEVTQTPSHQVTQMGQEVILRCVPISNHLYFYWYRQILGQKVEFLVSFYNNEISEKSEIFDDQFSVERPDGSNFTLKIRSTKLEDSAMYFCASSKDLGDEQFFGPGTRLTVL.

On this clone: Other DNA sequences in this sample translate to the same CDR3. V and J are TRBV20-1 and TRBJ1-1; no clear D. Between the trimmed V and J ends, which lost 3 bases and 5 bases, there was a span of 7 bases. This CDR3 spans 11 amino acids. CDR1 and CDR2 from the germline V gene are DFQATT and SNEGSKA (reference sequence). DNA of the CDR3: TGCAGTGCTAGTTCTGAAACTGAAGCTTTCTTT. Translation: CSASSETEAFF.

Written as DNA, the CDR3 is TGCAGTGGGGGGCAGGAGTTTGGCTACACCTTC. It is translated as CSGGQEFGYTF. This sequence joins TRBV20-1 and TRBJ1-2, with D perhaps TRBD1 (6 bases). V lost 7 bases and J 7 bases, leaving 13 bases between the germline ends. The CDR3 consists of 11 residues. The germline gives CDR1 DFQATT, CDR2 SNEGSKA (reference sequence).

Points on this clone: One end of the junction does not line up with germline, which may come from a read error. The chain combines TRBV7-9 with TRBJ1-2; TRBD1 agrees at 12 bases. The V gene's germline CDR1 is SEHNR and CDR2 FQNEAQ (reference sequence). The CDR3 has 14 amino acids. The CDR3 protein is CASSLRGQGARKAF. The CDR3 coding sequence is TGTGCCAGCAGCTTACGGGGACAGGGGGCGCGGAAGGCCTTC.